This T cell receptor (beta chain) was profiled in a study of cytomegalovirus exposure and HLA in healthy donors. For this clone: Its antigen is unknown.

Germline V lookup: CDR1 LNHNV, CDR2 YYDKDF (reference sequence). Trimming took off 8 bases at V and 4 bases at J, with 12 bases between the two ends. The CDR3 loop spans 13 amino acids. Study outcomes and limitations: The only immune exposure information that was available was CMV serostatus. CMV antigen specificity was confirmed in vitro for a few CMV-associated chains. For most TCR sequences rarity was the rule, although some public TCRs occurred in many donors.

60 Vbeta and 13 Jbeta primers were used in PCR. Generated by immunoSEQ multiplex PCR, the TCRdb table keeps only in-frame clones and is missing some. The table lists about 190,000 clones, less than 90% of them singletons. Sequenced input: PBMCs. The sequence was obtained from a boy between 5 and 17 years old in good health and CMV-seronegative. The J gene is TRBJ1-5, the V gene TRBV15; no reliable D call. The CDR3 DNA reads as TGTGCCACCGGAGTGAGGGATAATCAGCCCCAGCATTTT. Translating it yields CATGVRDNQPQHF.